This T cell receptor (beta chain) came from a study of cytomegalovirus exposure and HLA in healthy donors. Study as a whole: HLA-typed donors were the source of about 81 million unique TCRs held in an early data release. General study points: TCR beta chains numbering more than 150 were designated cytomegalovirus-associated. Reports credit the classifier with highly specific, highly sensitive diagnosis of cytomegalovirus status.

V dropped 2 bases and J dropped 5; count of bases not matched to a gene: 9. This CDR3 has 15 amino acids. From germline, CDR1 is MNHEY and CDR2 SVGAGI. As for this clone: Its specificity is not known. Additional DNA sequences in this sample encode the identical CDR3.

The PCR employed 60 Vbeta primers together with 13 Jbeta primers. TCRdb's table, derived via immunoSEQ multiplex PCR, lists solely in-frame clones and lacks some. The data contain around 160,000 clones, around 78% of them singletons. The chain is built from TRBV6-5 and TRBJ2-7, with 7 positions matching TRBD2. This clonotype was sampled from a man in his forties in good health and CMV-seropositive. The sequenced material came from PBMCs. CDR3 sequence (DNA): TGTGCCAGCAGTTACGGGCGGGAGCGAGGAGACGAGCAGTACTTC. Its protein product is CASSYGRERGDEQYF.